The T cell receptor beta chain under discussion was sequenced for a study of CD8 T cells in ankylosing spondylitis. Study outcomes and limitations: Past research had described some motif variants in reactive arthritis synovial fluid and blood. Disease-linked clones proved CD8+ and comparatively uncommon in peripheral blood. A TCR beta motif made of about 8 highly homologous variants seemed typical of ankylosing spondylitis blood. Clones tied to disease were said to be significantly enriched in matched ankylosing spondylitis synovial fluid.

The germline gives CDR1 SEHNR, CDR2 FQNEAQ (reference sequence). This CDR3 region has 12 residues. The V end was cut by 5 bases, the J end by 10 bases, with 11 bases between. In regard to this clonotype: What it binds is not known.

TCRdb reprocessed the 5' RACE reads with MiXCR, giving one entry per CDR3 protein. The sample includes approximately 300,000 distinct CDR3 sequences, 7% to 9% of them seen just once. Sequences were obtained from blood, either unsorted or a sorted T cell fraction (not recorded which). The TCR was taken from a male donor with ankylosing spondylitis. The rearrangement uses TRBV7-9 and TRBJ2-2; D is possibly TRBD2 (6 bases). The CDR3 loop is CASSRLVEELFF. CDR3 DNA sequence: TGTGCCAGCAGCCGACTAGTGGAGGAGCTGTTTTTT.